The entry that follows covers one T cell receptor beta chain sequence. What it binds is not known. The data were taken from a study of a mutant IDH1 vaccine in newly diagnosed glioma. Across the study: Patients' prior therapy spanned radiotherapy, temozolomide, or both; most underwent both. Study-level points and caveats: Any relationship between pseudoprogression and changes in top peripheral T cell clonotypes seemed absent.

Germline V gives CDR1 LNHDA, CDR2 SQIVND (reference sequence). With 7 bases clipped from V and 8 bases from J, the junction kept 14 bases outside the gene matches. This CDR3 has 16 amino acids. The data were produced by immunoSEQ multiplex PCR, yet TCRdb's version contains in-frame clones alone and is incomplete. The data show some 20,000 clones, about four fifths seen once. Time point given: week 23, last vaccination. Vaccination used 300 ug of mutant IDH1 20-mer peptide per dose, with topical imiquimod. The sequencing used PBMCs, collected from a glioma patient whose treatment included an IDH1 peptide vaccine. V gene TRBV19 combines with J gene TRBJ1-2; 12 nucleotides line up with TRBD1. The TCR comes from a man under 40 with glioma. The CDR3 DNA sequence: TGTGCCAGTAATTACCCGGGACAGGGGGCTCAGGAGGGCTACACCTTC. It specifies CASNYPGQGAQEGYTF.